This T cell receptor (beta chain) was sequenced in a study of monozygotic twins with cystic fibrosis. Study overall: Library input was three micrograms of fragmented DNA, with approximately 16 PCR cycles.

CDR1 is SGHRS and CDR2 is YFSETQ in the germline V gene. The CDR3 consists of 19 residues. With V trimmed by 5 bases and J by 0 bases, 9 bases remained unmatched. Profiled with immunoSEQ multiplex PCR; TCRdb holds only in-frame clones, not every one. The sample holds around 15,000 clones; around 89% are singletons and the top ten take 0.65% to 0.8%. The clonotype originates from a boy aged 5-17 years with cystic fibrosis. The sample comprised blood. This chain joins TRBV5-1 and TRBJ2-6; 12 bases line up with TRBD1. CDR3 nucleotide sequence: TGCGCCAGCAGACTCCGGGACAGGGGGCATAGCTCTGGGGCCAACGTCCTGACTTTC. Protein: CASRLRDRGHSSGANVLTF.